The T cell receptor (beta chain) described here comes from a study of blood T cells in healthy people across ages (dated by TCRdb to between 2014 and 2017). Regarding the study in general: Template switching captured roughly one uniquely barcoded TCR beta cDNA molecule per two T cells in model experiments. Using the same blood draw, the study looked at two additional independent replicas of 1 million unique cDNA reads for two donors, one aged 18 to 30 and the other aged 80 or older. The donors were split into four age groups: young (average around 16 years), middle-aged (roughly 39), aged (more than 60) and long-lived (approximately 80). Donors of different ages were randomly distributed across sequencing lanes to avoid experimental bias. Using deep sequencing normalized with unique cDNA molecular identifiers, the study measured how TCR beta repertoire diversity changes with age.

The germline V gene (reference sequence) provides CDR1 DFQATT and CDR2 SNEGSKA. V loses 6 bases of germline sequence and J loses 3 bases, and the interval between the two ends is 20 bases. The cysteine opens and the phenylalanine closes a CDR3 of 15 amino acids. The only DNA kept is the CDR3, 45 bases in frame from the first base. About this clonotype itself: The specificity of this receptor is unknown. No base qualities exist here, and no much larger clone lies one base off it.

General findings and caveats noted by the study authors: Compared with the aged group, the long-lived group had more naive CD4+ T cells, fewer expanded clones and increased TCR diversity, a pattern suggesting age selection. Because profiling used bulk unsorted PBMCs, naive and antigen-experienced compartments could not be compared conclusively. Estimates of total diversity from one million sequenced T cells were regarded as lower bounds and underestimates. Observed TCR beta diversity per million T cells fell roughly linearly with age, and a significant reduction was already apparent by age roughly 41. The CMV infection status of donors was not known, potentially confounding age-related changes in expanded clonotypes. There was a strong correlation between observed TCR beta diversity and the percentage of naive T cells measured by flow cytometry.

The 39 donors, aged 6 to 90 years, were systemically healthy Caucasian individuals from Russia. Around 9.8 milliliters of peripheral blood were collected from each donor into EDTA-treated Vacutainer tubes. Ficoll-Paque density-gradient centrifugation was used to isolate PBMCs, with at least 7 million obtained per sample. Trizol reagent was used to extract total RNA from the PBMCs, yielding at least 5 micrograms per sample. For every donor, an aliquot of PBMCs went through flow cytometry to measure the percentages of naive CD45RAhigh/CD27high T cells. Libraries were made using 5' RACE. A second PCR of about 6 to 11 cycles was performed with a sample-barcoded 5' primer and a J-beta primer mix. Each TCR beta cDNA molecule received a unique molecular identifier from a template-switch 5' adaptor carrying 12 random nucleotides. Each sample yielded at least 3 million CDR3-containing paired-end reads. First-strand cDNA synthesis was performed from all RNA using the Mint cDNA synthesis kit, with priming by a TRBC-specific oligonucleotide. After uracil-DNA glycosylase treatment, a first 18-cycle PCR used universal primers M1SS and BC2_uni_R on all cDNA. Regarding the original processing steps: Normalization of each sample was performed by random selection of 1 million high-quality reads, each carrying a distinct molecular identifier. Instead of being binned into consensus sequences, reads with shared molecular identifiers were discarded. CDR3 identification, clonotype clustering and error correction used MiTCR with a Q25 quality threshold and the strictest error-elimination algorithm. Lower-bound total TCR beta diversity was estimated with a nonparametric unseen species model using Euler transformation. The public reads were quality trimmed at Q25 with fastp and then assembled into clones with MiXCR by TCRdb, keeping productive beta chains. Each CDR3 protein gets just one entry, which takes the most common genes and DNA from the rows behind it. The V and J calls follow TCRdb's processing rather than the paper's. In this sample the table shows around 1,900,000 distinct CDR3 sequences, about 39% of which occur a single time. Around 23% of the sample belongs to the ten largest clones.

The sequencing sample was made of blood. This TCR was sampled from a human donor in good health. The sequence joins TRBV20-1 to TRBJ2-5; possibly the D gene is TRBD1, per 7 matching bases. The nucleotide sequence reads TGCAGTGCCATACCAGGGGGGAATCTAAAAGAGACCCAGTACTTC. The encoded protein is CSAIPGGNLKETQYF.